This T cell receptor beta chain was identified in a study of cytomegalovirus exposure and HLA in healthy donors. Study overall: Within the Caucasian-associated ancestry cluster were roughly 81% of the roughly 400 genotyped donors. Overall study findings and caveats: According to reports, the classifier identified cytomegalovirus status with high specificity and sensitivity. According to an earlier analysis, most TCR beta V segments yielded productive rearrangements about 87% or about 30% of the time. As a later analysis showed, a missense DCLRE1C variant was linked to trimming of TCR beta V- and J-genes.

The V gene end was trimmed by 0 bases and the J gene end by 6 bases; junction bases not matched to a gene: 3. The CDR3 is made up of 15 amino acids. Germline CDR1 LGHNA, CDR2 YNFKEQ. Points on this clone: As yet, its antigen is unknown.

PCR primers comprised 60 Vbeta and 13 Jbeta primers. Measured with immunoSEQ multiplex PCR; TCRdb has only the in-frame clones, and not every one. The sample holds over 120,000 clones; roughly 70% are singletons and the top ten take around 7%. The chain uses TRBV4-2 and TRBJ2-3; 10 bases are shared with TRBD2. The clonotype originates from a man younger than 40 in good health and CMV-seronegative. The specimen sequenced was PBMCs. CDR3 region: CASSQDRGLADTQYF. The CDR3 region has the DNA TGTGCCAGCAGCCAAGACCGGGGACTAGCGGATACGCAGTATTTT.